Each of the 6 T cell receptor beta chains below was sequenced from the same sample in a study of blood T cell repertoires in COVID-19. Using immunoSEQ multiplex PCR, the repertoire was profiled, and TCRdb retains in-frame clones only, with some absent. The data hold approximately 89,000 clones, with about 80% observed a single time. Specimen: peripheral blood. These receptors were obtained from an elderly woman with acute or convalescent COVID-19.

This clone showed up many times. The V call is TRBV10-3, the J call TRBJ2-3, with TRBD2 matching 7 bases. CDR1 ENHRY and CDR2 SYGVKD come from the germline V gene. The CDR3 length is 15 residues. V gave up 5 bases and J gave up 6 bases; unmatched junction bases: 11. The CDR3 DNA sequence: TGTGCCATCAGTCCGGCGGGAGCACATGGGGATACGCAGTATTTT. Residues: CAISPAGAHGDTQYF.

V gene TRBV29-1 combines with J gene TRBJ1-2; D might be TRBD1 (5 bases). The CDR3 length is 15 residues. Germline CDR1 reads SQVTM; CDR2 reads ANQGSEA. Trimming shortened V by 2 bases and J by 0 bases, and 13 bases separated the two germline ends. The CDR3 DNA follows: TGCAGCGTTGAATTCCGGCAGGGTGCTAACTATGGCTACACCTTC. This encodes CSVEFRQGANYGYTF.

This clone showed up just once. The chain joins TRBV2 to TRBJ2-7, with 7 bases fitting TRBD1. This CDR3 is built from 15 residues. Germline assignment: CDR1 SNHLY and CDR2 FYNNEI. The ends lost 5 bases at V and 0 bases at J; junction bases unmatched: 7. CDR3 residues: CASSNQGTVSYEQYF. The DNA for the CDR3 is TGTGCCAGCAGTAACCAAGGGACAGTCTCCTACGAGCAGTACTTC. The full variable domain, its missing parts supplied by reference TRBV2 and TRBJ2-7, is EPEVTQTPSHQVTQMGQEVILRCVPISNHLYFYWYRQILGQKVEFLVSFYNNEISEKSEIFDDQFSVERPDGSNFTLKIRSTKLEDSAMYFCASSNQGTVSYEQYFGPGTRLTVT.

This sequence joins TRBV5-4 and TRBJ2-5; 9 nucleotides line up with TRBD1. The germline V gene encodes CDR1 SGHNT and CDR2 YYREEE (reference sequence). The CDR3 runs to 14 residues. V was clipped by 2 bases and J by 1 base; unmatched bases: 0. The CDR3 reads CASSLQGAQETQYF. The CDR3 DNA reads TGTGCCAGCAGCTTACAGGGGGCCCAAGAGACCCAGTACTTC.

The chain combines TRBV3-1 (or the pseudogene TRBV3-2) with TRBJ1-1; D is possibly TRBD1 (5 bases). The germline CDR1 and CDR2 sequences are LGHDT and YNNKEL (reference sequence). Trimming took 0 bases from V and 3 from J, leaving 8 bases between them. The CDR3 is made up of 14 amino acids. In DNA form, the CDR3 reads TGTGCCAGCAGCCAAGACAGGGCCTACACTGAAGCTTTCTTT. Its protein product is CASSQDRAYTEAFF.

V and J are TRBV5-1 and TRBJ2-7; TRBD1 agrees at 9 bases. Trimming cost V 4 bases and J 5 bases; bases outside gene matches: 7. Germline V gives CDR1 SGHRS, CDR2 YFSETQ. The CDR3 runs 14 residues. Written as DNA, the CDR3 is TGCGCCAGCAGCCCCGCGGGGACAGGGAACGAGCAGTACTTC. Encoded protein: CASSPAGTGNEQYF.